What follows are 20 T cell receptor beta chains derived from one specimen sequenced in a study of shared clonotypes between healthy human individuals. The repertoire was sequenced with immunoSEQ multiplex PCR; TCRdb's copy has only in-frame clones and lacks some. The table lists 1,400,000 or so clones, 98% to 99% of them singletons. The sequencing sample was made of naive CD4+ T cells sorted from blood. Subset noted: CD45RA+ positively selected. The source of these receptors is a man aged 30 to 45 in good health.

The J gene is TRBJ2-4, the V gene TRBV18; no clear D. Germline CDR1 reads KGHSH; CDR2 reads LQKENI. This CDR3 comprises 16 residues. With 0 bases removed from V and 0 bases from J, the gap between germline ends came to 9 bases. The CDR3 loop is CASSPPGRVAKNIQYF. As DNA, the CDR3 is TGTGCCAGCTCACCACCGGGCAGAGTAGCCAAAAACATTCAGTACTTC. The complete variable domain, with remaining parts taken from reference TRBV18 and TRBJ2-4, reads NAGVMQNPRHLVRRRGQEARLRCSPMKGHSHVYWYRQLPEEGLKFMVYLQKENIIDESGMPKERFSAEFPKEGPSILRIQQVVRGDSAAYFCASSPPGRVAKNIQYFGAGTRLSVL.

The genes are TRBV28 and TRBJ2-2; 7 bases are shared with TRBD2. The CDR3 has 14 residues. Per the germline V gene, CDR1 is MDHEN and CDR2 is SYDVKM. The V segment lost 10 bases and the J segment 1 base; nucleotides outside the gene matches: 6. CDR3: CATREGGNTGELFF. The CDR3 DNA reads as TGTGCCACAAGGGAGGGTGGGAACACCGGGGAGCTGTTTTTT.

This clone appeared a single time. CDR3 in amino acids: CASQLTGRNTGELFF. CDR3 in DNA: TGTGCCAGCCAGTTAACAGGGCGGAACACCGGGGAGCTGTTTTTT. The chain carries TRBV6-6 and TRBJ2-2; weak D call: TRBD1 (6 bases). Per the germline V gene, CDR1 is MNHNY and CDR2 is SVGAGI (reference sequence). Deletions cut 8 bases from V and 1 base from J, with 14 bases between. This CDR3 comprises 15 residues.

The rearrangement links TRBV11-2 to TRBJ2-1; D remains unclear. Germline CDR1 is SGHAT and CDR2 is FQNNGV. The CDR3 is 14 residues long. V was cut by 1 base and J by 7 bases, with 11 bases left in between. The CDR3 sequence is CASSLVSRKNEQFF. In DNA, the CDR3 is TGTGCCAGCAGCTTAGTTTCTAGGAAGAATGAGCAGTTCTTC.

The chain links TRBV29-1 to TRBJ2-1; 9 bases are shared with TRBD2. The CDR3 runs 12 residues. Germline-derived CDR1 and CDR2 are SQVTM and ANQGSEA. Losses at the gene ends were 6 bases for V and 6 bases for J; bases not matched to a gene: 3. CDR3 coding DNA: TGCAGCGTAATAGCGGGAGTCAATGAGCAGTTCTTC. Protein: CSVIAGVNEQFF.

On this clone: Within the sample, other DNA sequences also encode this same CDR3. V gene TRBV9 combines with J gene TRBJ2-3; D gene ambiguous. This CDR3 contains 12 residues. The V and J ends lost 0 bases and 6 bases respectively, with 5 bases between them. Germline V gene data show CDR1 as SGDLS and CDR2 as YYNGEE. In nucleotides, the CDR3 is TGTGCCAGCAGCGTAGTAGCCGATACGCAGTATTTT. It translates to CASSVVADTQYF.

CDR3 nucleotides: TGTGCCAGCAGCTTCAACCCTCTCCAGGGCTACACCTTC. Its protein is CASSFNPLQGYTF. V gene TRBV5-6 combines with J gene TRBJ1-2; no reliable D call. The germline V gene has CDR1 SGHDT and CDR2 YYEEEE. CDR3 size: 13 residues. The V gene lost 2 bases and the J gene lost 8 bases, with 13 bases spanning the gap.

The chain employs TRBV5-1 and TRBJ1-1, with 10 bases aligning to TRBD1. With 1 base clipped from V and 0 bases from J, the junction kept 3 bases outside the gene matches. The CDR3 contains 16 residues. The V gene's germline CDR1 is SGHRS and CDR2 YFSETQ. CDR3 region: CASSLRTGGMNTEAFF. CDR3 bases: TGCGCCAGCAGCTTGCGGACAGGGGGGATGAACACTGAAGCTTTCTTT.

V gene TRBV28 combines with J gene TRBJ2-1, with 13 bases lining up with TRBD2. Losses at the gene ends were 6 bases for V and 9 bases for J; bases not matched to a gene: 8. The CDR3 is 15 amino acids. Per germline, CDR1 MDHEN and CDR2 SYDVKM. In DNA form, the CDR3 reads TGTGCCAGCAGCAAGACTAGCGGGAGGTGGGGTGAGCAGTTCTTC. Residues: CASSKTSGRWGEQFF.

The rearrangement joins TRBV19 to TRBJ2-1; no clear D. The CDR3 length is 12 residues. V was pared by 6 bases and J by 5 bases, with 8 bases between. The germline V gene has CDR1 LNHDA and CDR2 SQIVND (reference sequence). The CDR3 DNA reads TGTGCCAGTAGCCAAGTGGACAATGAGCAGTTCTTC. Amino acid sequence: CASSQVDNEQFF.

The genes are TRBV18 and TRBJ2-3, with a possible D match to TRBD2 (6 bases). This CDR3 comprises 14 residues. V gave up 6 bases and J gave up 2 bases, with 12 bases separating them. Looked up from germline, CDR1 is KGHSH and CDR2 is LQKENI. This chain's CDR3 is CASSPSDHTDTQYF. In nucleotides, the CDR3 is TGTGCCAGCTCGCCTAGCGACCACACAGATACGCAGTATTTT.

The rearrangement joins TRBV27 to TRBJ1-1, with D unclear. This CDR3 has 16 amino acids. V gave up 2 bases and J gave up 3 bases, with 16 bases separating them. The germline V gene encodes CDR1 MNHEY and CDR2 SMNVEV (reference sequence). The CDR3 is CASSLLSGVEYTEAFF. The CDR3 nucleotides read TGTGCCAGCAGTTTACTATCCGGGGTGGAGTACACTGAAGCTTTCTTT.

The chain combines TRBV5-1 with TRBJ2-1; D is unresolved. In germline, CDR1 is SGHRS, CDR2 YFSETQ. The CDR3 totals 16 residues. Trimming removed 0 bases from V and 8 bases from J, with 18 bases in between. The CDR3 nucleotides read TGCGCCAGCAGCTTGGTTCCGCTGGTGACGGACGATGAGCAGTTCTTC. The encoded protein is CASSLVPLVTDDEQFF. Full variable domain (missing parts from reference TRBV5-1 and TRBJ2-1): KAGVTQTPRYLIKTRGQQVTLSCSPISGHRSVSWYQQTPGQGLQFLFEYFSETQRNKGNFPGRFSGRQFSNSRSEMNVSTLELGDSALYLCASSLVPLVTDDEQFFGPGTRLTVL.

V and J are TRBV19 and TRBJ2-1; D unresolved. Germline V gene lookup returns CDR1 LNHDA and CDR2 SQIVND (reference sequence). The length of the CDR3 is 12 residues. Between the trimmed V and J ends, which lost 5 bases and 3 bases, there was a span of 5 bases. CDR3 bases: TGTGCCAGTAGTTCATACTACAATGAGCAGTTCTTC. It encodes CASSSYYNEQFF.

Worth noting for this clone: Other DNA sequences of this sample code for an identical CDR3. The chain joins TRBV18 to TRBJ1-5; 8 bases map to TRBD1. This CDR3 is built from 15 residues. Germline CDR1 is KGHSH and CDR2 is LQKENI. V lost 3 bases to trimming and J lost 1 base; unmatched junction nucleotides: 2. The chain's CDR3 is CASSPGQGSNQPQHF. For the CDR3, the DNA is TGTGCCAGCTCACCCGGACAGGGAAGCAATCAGCCCCAGCATTTT.

The chain carries TRBV28 and TRBJ2-2, with TRBD1 matching over 7 bases. The germline CDR1 and CDR2 sequences are MDHEN and SYDVKM. Trimming removed 6 bases from V and 6 bases from J; junction bases left unmatched: 10. The CDR3 consists of 15 residues. CDR3 loop: CASSPDRARPGELFF. The CDR3 region has the DNA TGTGCCAGCAGCCCCGACAGGGCTCGGCCCGGGGAGCTGTTTTTT.

The chain couples TRBV2 to TRBJ1-3; TRBD1 aligns across 8 bases. CDR3 size: 13 residues. Germline lookup yields CDR1 SNHLY and CDR2 FYNNEI. The J segment lost 4 bases and the V segment lost 6 bases, leaving 2 bases of the junction unmatched. CDR3 residues: CASSRGLGNTIYF. The CDR3 bases are TGTGCCAGCAGCAGGGGGCTAGGAAACACCATATATTTT.

The chain links TRBV5-5 to TRBJ2-1, with a possible D match to TRBD1 (5 bases). Germline-derived CDR1 and CDR2 are SGHKS and YYEKEE (reference sequence). CDR3 length: 14 residues. Trimming removed 1 base from V and 3 bases from J, with 8 bases in between. CDR3 coding DNA: TGTGCCAGCAGCTTGATTCAGGGCTACAATGAGCAGTTCTTC. Translated, it gives CASSLIQGYNEQFF. Full variable domain (rest looked up from reference TRBV5-5 and TRBJ2-1): DAGVTQSPTHLIKTRGQQVTLRCSPISGHKSVSWYQQVLGQGPQFIFQYYEKEERGRGNFPDRFSARQFPNYSSELNVNALLLGDSALYLCASSLIQGYNEQFFGPGTRLTVL.

DNA of the CDR3: TGTGCCAGCAGCCCGGACAGGGTGAACACTGAAGCTTTCTTT. Translated, it gives CASSPDRVNTEAFF. V usage is TRBV7-2 and J usage is TRBJ1-1; 8 nucleotides match TRBD1. From germline, CDR1 is SGHTA and CDR2 FQGNSA. CDR3 length: 14 residues. V lost 5 bases, J lost 0 bases, and 2 bases stayed unmatched.

The V call is TRBV5-6, the J call TRBJ2-1, with D perhaps given as TRBD1 or TRBD2 (5 bases each). The CDR3 is 15 amino acids. CDR1 is SGHDT and CDR2 is YYEEEE in the germline V gene. V was cut by 0 bases and J by 0 bases, with 7 bases left in between. CDR3 region: CASSLEGSSYNEQFF. CDR3 in DNA: TGTGCCAGCAGCTTGGAGGGGAGCTCCTACAATGAGCAGTTCTTC.